The clone carrying this T cell receptor (beta chain) has ten or more counts. Its matching antigen is unknown. These data belong to a study of T cells in Graves' hyperthyroidism and ophthalmopathy. A patient was excluded if there was uncontrolled infection, other autoimmune disease, pregnancy or lactation. The study, taken as a whole, reports: Peripheral blood also featured most of the thyroid clonotypes expanded above 0.001. Ophthalmopathy was identified by the model a median around 6.9 months ahead of onset.

From RNA transcripts, TCR beta CDR3 regions were amplified. A set of HTBI primers served as the primers for a first-round RT-PCR of the TCR CDR3. TCRdb re-called the multiplex PCR reads with MiXCR, one entry per CDR3 protein. Found here are roughly 170,000 distinct CDR3 sequences, over 15% of them singletons; the top ten hold roughly 28%. The germline CDR1 and CDR2 sequences are SEHNR and FQNEAQ (reference sequence). The CDR3 is made up of 14 amino acids. J gave up 3 bases and V 4 bases, and 5 bases lay outside the gene matches. This chain uses TRBV7-9 with TRBJ2-7, with 8 bases fitting TRBD1. This receptor was obtained from a woman aged 50 to 60 with Graves' hyperthyroidism. Input material: blood. In DNA, the CDR3 is TGTGCCAGCAGCTCGGGACAGGATCTCTACGAGCAGTACTTC. Protein: CASSSGQDLYEQYF.